A selection of T cell receptor beta chains follows, all from one sample in a study of cytomegalovirus exposure and HLA in healthy donors. The repertoire was sequenced with immunoSEQ multiplex PCR; TCRdb's copy has only in-frame clones and lacks some. The repertoire holds 130,000 or so clones, with around 83% as singletons. The specimen was PBMCs. These receptor sequences come from a woman aged 25 to 39 in good health and CMV-seropositive. Each CDR3 is given with its conserved first and last residue. The D gene is left open where the match is weak. Only some rows state a clone size, as once, few, many or a class for expanded clones.

D	V	size	length	J	CDR3	DNA
NA	TRBV18	NA	14	TRBJ2-5	CASSPVSEQETQYF	TGTGCCAGCTCACCAGTGAGCGAACAAGAGACCCAGTACTTC
TRBD1	TRBV18	once	15	TRBJ1-2	CASSPPEGGGYGYTF	TGTGCCAGCTCACCACCGGAAGGGGGCGGATATGGCTACACCTTC
TRBD2	TRBV30	NA	14	TRBJ2-1	CAYLLAGGPHEQLF	TGTGCCTACCTACTAGCGGGAGGGCCTCATGAGCAGCTCTTC
NA	TRBV28	NA	14	TRBJ2-7	CATVPGQGTYEQYF	TGTGCCACCGTCCCGGGACAAGGTACCTACGAGCAGTACTTC
NA	TRBV28	NA	15	TRBJ2-7	CASSFPASDSYEQYF	TGTGCCAGCAGTTTCCCCGCCTCGGACAGTTACGAGCAGTACTTC
NA	TRBV15	NA	14	TRBJ1-1	CATSLSGAGTEAFF	TGTGCCACCTCTCTCTCAGGGGCGGGCACTGAAGCTTTCTTT
NA	TRBV5-6	few	13	TRBJ2-3	CASSSPLRDTQYF	TGTGCCAGCTCCTCCCCACTACGAGATACGCAGTATTTT
TRBD2	TRBV5-5	NA	15	TRBJ2-1	CASSVTSGIYNEQFF	TGTGCCAGCAGCGTGACTAGCGGGATCTACAATGAGCAGTTCTTC
NA	TRBV7-9	NA	14	TRBJ2-1	CASSLAMSTNEQFF	TGTGCCAGCAGCTTAGCGATGTCCACAAATGAGCAGTTCTTC
NA	TRBV6-1	NA	15	TRBJ1-5	CASSLIQGSNQPQHF	TGTGCCAGCAGCCTGATTCAGGGAAGCAATCAGCCCCAGCATTTT
TRBD1	TRBV28	NA	15	TRBJ1-3	CASSRGTGSGNTIYF	TGTGCCAGCAGTCGTGGGACAGGCTCTGGAAACACCATATATTTT
NA	TRBV2	NA	13	TRBJ1-1	CATTRGENTEAFF	TGTGCCACCACCAGGGGTGAGAACACTGAAGCTTTCTTT
TRBD1	TRBV6-1	few	15	TRBJ2-1	CASTDTGGLYNEQFF	TGTGCCAGCACCGATACAGGGGGCCTTTACAATGAGCAGTTCTTC
TRBD2	TRBV7-3	NA	15	TRBJ2-5	CASSPGLVGTETQYF	TGTGCCAGCAGCCCCGGACTAGTGGGGACTGAGACCCAGTACTTC
TRBD1	TRBV10-2	NA	16	TRBJ2-1	CASSGVPGQEYNEQFF	TGCGCCAGCAGTGGGGTACCGGGACAGGAATACAATGAGCAGTTCTTC
NA	TRBV25-1	once	14	TRBJ1-2	CASSEQARGAGYTF	TGTGCCAGCAGTGAACAGGCTCGGGGGGCCGGCTACACCTTC
TRBD1	TRBV6-5	NA	15	TRBJ2-1	CASSYWDRGHNEQFF	TGTGCCAGCAGTTACTGGGACAGGGGCCACAATGAGCAGTTCTTC
NA	TRBV27	NA	13	TRBJ2-2	CASSLGGTGELFF	TGTGCCAGCAGTTTAGGGGGGACCGGGGAGCTGTTTTTT
NA	TRBV7-3	NA	14	TRBJ2-7	CASSLYRESYEQYF	TGTGCCAGCAGCTTATACAGGGAATCCTACGAGCAGTACTTC
TRBD2	TRBV28	NA	15	TRBJ2-7	CASSVIAGGRYEQYF	TGTGCCAGCAGTGTGATAGCGGGAGGCCGTTACGAGCAGTACTTC
TRBD2	TRBV5-1	NA	16	TRBJ2-7	CASSSTGGLAGAEQYF	TGCGCCAGCAGCTCCACTGGGGGACTAGCGGGAGCCGAGCAGTACTTC
NA	TRBV6-5	NA	15	TRBJ2-1	CASSYSLAGGNEQFF	TGTGCCAGCAGTTACAGTCTAGCTGGTGGCAATGAGCAGTTCTTC
TRBD2	TRBV27	NA	16	TRBJ2-3	CAGTSGGTTSTDTQYF	TGTGCCGGGACTAGCGGGGGGACCACTAGCACAGATACGCAGTATTTT
TRBD2	TRBV4-1	NA	16	TRBJ2-1	CASSHPSGGPPREQFF	TGCGCCAGCAGCCATCCTAGCGGGGGGCCCCCGAGGGAGCAGTTCTTC
NA	TRBV6-5	NA	13	TRBJ1-1	CASSAGRDAEAFF	TGTGCCAGCAGTGCCGGGAGGGACGCTGAAGCTTTCTTT
NA	TRBV4-1	NA	14	TRBJ2-7	CASSPPTESYEQYF	TGCGCCAGCAGCCCACCGACGGAGAGCTACGAGCAGTACTTC
NA	TRBV28	NA	15	TRBJ2-7	CASSFSRDSQYEQYF	TGTGCCAGCAGTTTCTCCCGGGACTCCCAGTACGAGCAGTACTTC
TRBD2	TRBV30	NA	19	TRBJ2-5	CAWSVSRTSGKKKQETQYF	TGTGCCTGGAGTGTATCACGGACTAGCGGGAAAAAAAAACAAGAGACCCAGTACTTC
TRBD2	TRBV6-5	NA	16	TRBJ2-5	CASSYSSGSGQETQYF	TGTGCCAGCAGTTACTCTAGCGGGAGCGGTCAAGAGACCCAGTACTTC
TRBD2	TRBV7-9	once	15	TRBJ2-7	CASSSGGTASYEQYF	TGTGCCAGCAGCTCGGGAGGGACGGCCTCCTACGAGCAGTACTTC
TRBD2	TRBV2	NA	14	TRBJ2-3	CASSARRAGGAQYF	TGTGCCAGCAGTGCGAGGAGGGCGGGGGGGGCGCAGTATTTT
TRBD1	TRBV5-4	NA	14	TRBJ2-7	CASSRDRGPYEQYF	TGTGCCAGCAGCCGGGACAGGGGGCCCTACGAGCAGTACTTC
NA	TRBV19	NA	14	TRBJ2-3	CASSYRTFTDTQYF	TGTGCCAGTAGTTATAGGACTTTCACAGATACGCAGTATTTT
NA	TRBV6-5	NA	15	TRBJ1-1	CASAKPRGGSGEAFF	TGTGCCAGCGCTAAACCCAGGGGCGGGAGTGGTGAAGCTTTCTTT
TRBD1	TRBV5-6	NA	17	TRBJ2-1	CASSRIQGAKGYNEQFF	TGTGCCAGCAGCCGGATACAGGGGGCTAAGGGGTACAATGAGCAGTTCTTC
TRBD2	TRBV11-3	NA	15	TRBJ2-1	CASSLGAGGFNEQFF	TGTGCCAGCAGCTTAGGAGCGGGAGGATTCAATGAGCAGTTCTTC
NA	TRBV28	NA	17	TRBJ1-4	CASSLAQGFGTNEKLFF	TGTGCCAGCAGTTTAGCCCAGGGGTTTGGAACTAATGAAAAACTGTTTTTT
NA	TRBV9	NA	15	TRBJ1-3	CASSVSWTEGNTIYF	TGTGCCAGCAGCGTAAGTTGGACAGAGGGAAACACCATATATTTT
NA	TRBV27	NA	13	TRBJ1-4	CASSLGPGEKLFF	TGTGCCAGCAGTTTAGGCCCGGGTGAAAAACTGTTTTTT
TRBD1	TRBV7-9	NA	14	TRBJ2-7	CASSFWDRQDEQYF	TGTGCCAGCAGCTTCTGGGACAGGCAAGATGAGCAGTACTTC
NA	TRBV27	NA	13	TRBJ2-7	CASRPLGTYEQYF	TGTGCCAGCAGACCACTAGGTACCTACGAGCAGTACTTC